This TCR beta chain was recorded in a study of T-cell memory formation after mild COVID-19. Note on this clonotype: The antigen is not known.

MiXCR was run by TCRdb on the 5' RACE reads, yielding one entry per CDR3 protein. This sample has approximately 250,000 distinct CDR3 sequences; roughly 15% occur once, and the top ten carry roughly 20%. The study's findings and limits: Second-wave clones reaching peak frequency on day 37 lacked confirmed SARS-CoV-2 specificity.

The receptor was isolated from a man between 18 and 35 years old who had mild COVID-19 (a few samples of this study predate the infection). Cell type and time point are not known. Sequencing input: PBMCs or a T cell subset sorted from them (not recorded which).

The CDR3 reads CASRTQGLTEAFF. As DNA, the CDR3 is TGTGCCAGCAGGACCCAGGGGCTCACTGAAGCTTTCTTT. V gene TRBV6-5 combines with J gene TRBJ1-1; maybe TRBD1 (6 bases). The V gene lost 6 bases and the J gene lost 4 bases, with 12 bases spanning the gap. From germline, CDR1 is MNHEY and CDR2 SVGAGI. CDR3 length: 13 residues.